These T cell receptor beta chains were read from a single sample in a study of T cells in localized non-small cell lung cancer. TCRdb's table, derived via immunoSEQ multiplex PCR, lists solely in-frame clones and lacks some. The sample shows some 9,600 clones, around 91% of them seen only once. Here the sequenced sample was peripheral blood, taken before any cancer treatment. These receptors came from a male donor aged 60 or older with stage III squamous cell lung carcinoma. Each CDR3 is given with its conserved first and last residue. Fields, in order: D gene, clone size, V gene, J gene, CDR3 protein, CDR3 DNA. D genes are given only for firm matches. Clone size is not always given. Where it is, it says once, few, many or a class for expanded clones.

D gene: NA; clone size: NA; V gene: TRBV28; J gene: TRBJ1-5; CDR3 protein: CASSFTGWSNQPQHF; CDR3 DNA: TGTGCCAGCAGTTTTACAGGGTGGAGCAATCAGCCCCAGCATTTT
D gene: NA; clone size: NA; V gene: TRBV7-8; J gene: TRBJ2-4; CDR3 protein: CASSPRAKNIQYF; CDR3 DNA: TGTGCCAGCAGCCCCCGCGCCAAAAACATTCAGTACTTC
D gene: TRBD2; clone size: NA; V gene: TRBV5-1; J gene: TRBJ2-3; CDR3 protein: CASSITGGKDTQYF; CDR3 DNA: TGCGCCAGCAGCATCACGGGGGGGAAAGATACGCAGTATTTT
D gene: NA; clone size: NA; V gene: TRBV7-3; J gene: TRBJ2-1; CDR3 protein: CASSLQGSYNEQFF; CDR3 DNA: TGTGCCAGCAGCTTACAGGGTTCCTACAATGAGCAGTTCTTC
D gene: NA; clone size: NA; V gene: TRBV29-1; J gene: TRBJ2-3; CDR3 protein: CSGQRRQDTQYF; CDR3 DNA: TGCAGCGGGCAGAGGCGTCAGGATACGCAGTATTTT
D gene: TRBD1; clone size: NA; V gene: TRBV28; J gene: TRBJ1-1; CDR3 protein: CASSFPQGATGTEAFF; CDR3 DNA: TGTGCCAGCAGTTTCCCGCAGGGGGCGACCGGCACTGAAGCTTTCTTT
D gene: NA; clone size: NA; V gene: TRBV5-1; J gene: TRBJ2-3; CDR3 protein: CASSGGAKPVSTDTQYF; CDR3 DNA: TGCGCCAGCAGCGGGGGGGCAAAACCCGTTAGCACAGATACGCAGTATTTT
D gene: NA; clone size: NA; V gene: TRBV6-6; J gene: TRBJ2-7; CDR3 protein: CASREGANEQYF; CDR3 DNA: TGTGCCAGCAGGGAAGGGGCTAACGAGCAGTACTTC
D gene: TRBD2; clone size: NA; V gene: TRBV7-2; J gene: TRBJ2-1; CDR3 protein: CASSYRLAGGRHSYNEQFF; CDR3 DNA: TGTGCCAGCAGCTATCGACTAGCGGGGGGACGACACTCCTACAATGAGCAGTTCTTC
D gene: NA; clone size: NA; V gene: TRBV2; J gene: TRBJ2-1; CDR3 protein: CASPGRSSISYNEQFF; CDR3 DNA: TGTGCCAGCCCGGGTAGGTCATCCATATCCTACAATGAGCAGTTCTTC
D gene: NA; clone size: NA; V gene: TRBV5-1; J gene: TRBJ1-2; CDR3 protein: CASSSGTYGYTF; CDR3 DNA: TGCGCCAGCAGCTCCGGGACCTATGGCTACACCTTC
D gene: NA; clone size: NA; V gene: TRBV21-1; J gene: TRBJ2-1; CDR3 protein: CASSNPRFREQFF; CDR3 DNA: TGTGCCAGCAGCAATCCTAGATTTCGTGAGCAGTTCTTC
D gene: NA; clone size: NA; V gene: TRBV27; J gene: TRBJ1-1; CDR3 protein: CASSLSGSTEAFF; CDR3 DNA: TGTGCCAGCAGTTTATCAGGGAGCACTGAAGCTTTCTTT
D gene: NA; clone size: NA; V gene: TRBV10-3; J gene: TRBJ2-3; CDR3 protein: CAIRGGGTDTQYF; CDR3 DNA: TGTGCCATCAGGGGTGGTGGCACAGATACGCAGTATTTT
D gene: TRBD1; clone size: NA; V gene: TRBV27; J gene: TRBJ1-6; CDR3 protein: CASSFGQGTNSPLHF; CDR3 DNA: TGTGCCAGCAGTTTCGGACAGGGTACCAATTCACCCCTCCACTTT
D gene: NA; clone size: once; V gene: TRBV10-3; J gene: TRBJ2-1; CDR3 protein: CAISESSVASNEQFF; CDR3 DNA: TGTGCCATCAGTGAGTCGTCGGTAGCCAGCAATGAGCAGTTCTTC
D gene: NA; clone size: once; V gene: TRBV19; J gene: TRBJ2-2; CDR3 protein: CASRLGEAGELFF; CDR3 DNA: TGTGCCAGTAGGCTGGGCGAAGCCGGGGAGCTGTTTTTT
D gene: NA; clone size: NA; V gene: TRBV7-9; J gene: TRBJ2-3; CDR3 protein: CASSLSGPRTDTQYF; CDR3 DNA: TGTGCCAGCAGTCTATCAGGGCCCCGCACAGATACGCAGTATTTT
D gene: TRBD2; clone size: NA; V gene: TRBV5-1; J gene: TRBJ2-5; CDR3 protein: CASSGGTSVGETQYF; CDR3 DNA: TGCGCCAGCAGCGGGGGGACTAGCGTTGGCGAGACCCAGTACTTC
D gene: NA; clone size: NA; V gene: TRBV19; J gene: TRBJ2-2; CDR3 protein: CASSIPGLELFF; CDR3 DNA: TGTGCCAGTAGTATACCGGGGCTGGAGCTGTTTTTT
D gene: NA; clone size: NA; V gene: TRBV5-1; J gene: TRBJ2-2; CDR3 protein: CASSAGTPGELFF; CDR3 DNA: TGCGCCAGCAGCGCCGGGACCCCCGGGGAGCTGTTTTTT
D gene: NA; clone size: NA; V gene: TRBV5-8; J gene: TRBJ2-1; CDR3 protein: CASSLETGFYNEQFF; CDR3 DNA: TGTGCCAGCAGCTTGGAAACAGGGTTCTACAATGAGCAGTTCTTC
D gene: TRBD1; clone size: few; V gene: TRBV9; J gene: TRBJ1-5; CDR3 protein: CASSASGTGALDQPQHF; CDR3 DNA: TGTGCCAGCAGCGCCTCCGGGACAGGAGCCTTAGATCAGCCCCAGCATTTT
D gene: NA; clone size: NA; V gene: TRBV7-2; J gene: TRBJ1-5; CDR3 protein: CASSLGSGGQPQHF; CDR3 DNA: TGTGCCAGCAGCTTAGGGTCAGGTGGTCAGCCCCAGCATTTT
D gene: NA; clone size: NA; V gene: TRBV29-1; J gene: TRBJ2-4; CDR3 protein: CSVTVGLAKNIQYF; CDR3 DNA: TGCAGCGTGACCGTGGGGTTAGCCAAAAACATTCAGTACTTC
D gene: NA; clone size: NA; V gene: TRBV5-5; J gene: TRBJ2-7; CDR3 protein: CASSFVGEQYF; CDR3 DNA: TGTGCCAGCAGCTTCGTAGGCGAGCAGTACTTC
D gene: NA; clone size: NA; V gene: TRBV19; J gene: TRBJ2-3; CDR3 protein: CASSKERAGVSTDTQYF; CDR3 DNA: TGTGCCAGTAGTAAAGAGCGTGCAGGGGTTAGCACAGATACGCAGTATTTT
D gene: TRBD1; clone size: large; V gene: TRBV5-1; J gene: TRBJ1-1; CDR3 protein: CASSLVEQGRNTEAFF; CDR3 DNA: TGCGCCAGCAGCTTGGTCGAACAGGGGAGGAACACTGAAGCTTTCTTT
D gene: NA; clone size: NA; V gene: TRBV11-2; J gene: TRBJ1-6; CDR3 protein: CASSLSAGRKHSPLHF; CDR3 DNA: TGTGCCAGCAGCTTGTCTGCCGGCAGGAAGCATTCACCCCTCCACTTT
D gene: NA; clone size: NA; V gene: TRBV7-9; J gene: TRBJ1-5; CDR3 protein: CASSLGRGADSNQPQHF; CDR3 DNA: TGTGCCAGCAGCTTAGGGCGGGGGGCTGATAGCAATCAGCCCCAGCATTTT
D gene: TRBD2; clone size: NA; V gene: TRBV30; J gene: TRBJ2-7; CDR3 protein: CAWSPLWSSGGTYEQYF; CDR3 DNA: TGTGCCTGGAGTCCCTTGTGGTCTAGCGGGGGAACCTACGAGCAGTACTTC
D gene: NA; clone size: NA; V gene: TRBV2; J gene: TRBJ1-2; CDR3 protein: CASSEASGGASYGYTF; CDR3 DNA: TGTGCCAGCAGTGAAGCGTCGGGGGGCGCTTCCTATGGCTACACCTTC
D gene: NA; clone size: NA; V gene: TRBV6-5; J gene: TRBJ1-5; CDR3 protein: CASTSGFGNQPQHF; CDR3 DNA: TGTGCCAGCACCTCGGGTTTTGGCAATCAGCCCCAGCATTTT
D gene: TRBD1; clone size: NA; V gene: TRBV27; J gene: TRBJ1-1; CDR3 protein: CASSRLTGGSTEAFF; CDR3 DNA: TGTGCCAGCAGTCGCTTGACAGGGGGAAGCACTGAAGCTTTCTTT
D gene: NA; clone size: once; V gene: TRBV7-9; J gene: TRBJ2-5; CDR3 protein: CASSLELSVQETQYF; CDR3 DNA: TGTGCCAGCAGCTTAGAGTTGTCAGTTCAAGAGACCCAGTACTTC
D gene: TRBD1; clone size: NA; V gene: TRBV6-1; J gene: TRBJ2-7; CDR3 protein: CASSEWEDREITYEQYF; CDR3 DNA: TGTGCCAGCAGTGAATGGGAGGACAGGGAGATAACCTACGAGCAGTACTTC
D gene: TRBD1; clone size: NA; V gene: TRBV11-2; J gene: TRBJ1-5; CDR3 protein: CASSLRGRAGNQPQHF; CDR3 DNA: TGTGCCAGCAGCTTAAGGGGGCGGGCCGGCAATCAGCCCCAGCATTTT
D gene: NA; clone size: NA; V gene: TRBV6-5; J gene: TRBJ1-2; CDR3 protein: CASSYSGTRGYTF; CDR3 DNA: TGTGCCAGCAGTTACTCCGGGACTCGGGGCTACACCTTC
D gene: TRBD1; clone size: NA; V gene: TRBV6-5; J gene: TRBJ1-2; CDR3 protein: CASRGQAYGYTF; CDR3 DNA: TGTGCCAGCAGGGGACAGGCATATGGCTACACCTTC
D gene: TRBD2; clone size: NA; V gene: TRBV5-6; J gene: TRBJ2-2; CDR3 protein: CASSGLAGANTGELFF; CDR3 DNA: TGTGCCAGCAGCGGCCTAGCGGGGGCGAACACCGGGGAGCTGTTTTTT
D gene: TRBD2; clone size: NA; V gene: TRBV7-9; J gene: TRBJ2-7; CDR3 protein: CASSLPSGGSYEQYF; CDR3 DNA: TGTGCCAGCAGCTTACCTAGCGGAGGTAGCTACGAGCAGTACTTC
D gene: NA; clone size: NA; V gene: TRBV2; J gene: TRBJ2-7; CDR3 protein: CASSESRQGGFFEQYF; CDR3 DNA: TGTGCCAGCAGTGAGAGCCGGCAGGGAGGTTTTTTCGAGCAGTACTTC
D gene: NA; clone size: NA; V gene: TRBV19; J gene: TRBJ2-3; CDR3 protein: CASSNYRDTDTQYF; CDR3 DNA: TGTGCCAGTAGTAATTACAGGGACACAGATACGCAGTATTTT
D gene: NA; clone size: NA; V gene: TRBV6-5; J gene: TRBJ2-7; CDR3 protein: CASSPLYEQYF; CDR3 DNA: TGTGCCAGCAGTCCCCTCTACGAGCAGTACTTC
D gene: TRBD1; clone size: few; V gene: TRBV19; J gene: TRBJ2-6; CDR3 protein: CAVGTGSSGANVLTF; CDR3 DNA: TGTGCCGTCGGGACAGGGTCCTCTGGGGCCAACGTCCTGACTTTC
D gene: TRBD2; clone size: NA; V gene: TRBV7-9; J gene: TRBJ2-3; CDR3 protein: CASSFGSGGPADTQYF; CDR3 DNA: TGTGCCAGCAGCTTTGGCAGCGGGGGGCCGGCAGATACGCAGTATTTT
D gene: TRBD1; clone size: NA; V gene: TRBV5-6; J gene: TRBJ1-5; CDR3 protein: CASSFSRAGGRVRNQPQHF; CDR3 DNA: TGTGCCAGCAGCTTTTCGAGGGCAGGGGGAAGGGTGAGGAATCAGCCCCAGCATTTT
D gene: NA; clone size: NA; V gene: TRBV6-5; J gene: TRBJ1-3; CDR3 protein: CASRPSGFSGNTIYF; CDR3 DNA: TGTGCCAGCAGACCCTCAGGTTTCTCTGGAAACACCATATATTTT
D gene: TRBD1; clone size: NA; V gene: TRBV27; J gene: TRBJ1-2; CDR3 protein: CASSAAGGLNYGYTF; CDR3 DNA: TGTGCCAGCAGTGCCGCAGGGGGCCTTAACTATGGCTACACCTTC
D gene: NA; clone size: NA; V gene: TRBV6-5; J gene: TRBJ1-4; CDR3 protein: CASSPLTGNEKLFF; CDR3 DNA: TGTGCCAGCAGCCCCCTTACAGGAAATGAAAAACTGTTTTTT
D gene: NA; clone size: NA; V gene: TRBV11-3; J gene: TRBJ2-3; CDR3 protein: CASSPSSGVLDTQYF; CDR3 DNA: TGTGCCAGCAGCCCCAGCTCAGGGGTGCTAGATACGCAGTATTTT
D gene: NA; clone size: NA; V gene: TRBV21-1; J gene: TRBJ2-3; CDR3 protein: CASSKLLAGDTDTQYF; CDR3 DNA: TGTGCCAGCAGCAAATTGTTAGCGGGTGACACAGATACGCAGTATTTT